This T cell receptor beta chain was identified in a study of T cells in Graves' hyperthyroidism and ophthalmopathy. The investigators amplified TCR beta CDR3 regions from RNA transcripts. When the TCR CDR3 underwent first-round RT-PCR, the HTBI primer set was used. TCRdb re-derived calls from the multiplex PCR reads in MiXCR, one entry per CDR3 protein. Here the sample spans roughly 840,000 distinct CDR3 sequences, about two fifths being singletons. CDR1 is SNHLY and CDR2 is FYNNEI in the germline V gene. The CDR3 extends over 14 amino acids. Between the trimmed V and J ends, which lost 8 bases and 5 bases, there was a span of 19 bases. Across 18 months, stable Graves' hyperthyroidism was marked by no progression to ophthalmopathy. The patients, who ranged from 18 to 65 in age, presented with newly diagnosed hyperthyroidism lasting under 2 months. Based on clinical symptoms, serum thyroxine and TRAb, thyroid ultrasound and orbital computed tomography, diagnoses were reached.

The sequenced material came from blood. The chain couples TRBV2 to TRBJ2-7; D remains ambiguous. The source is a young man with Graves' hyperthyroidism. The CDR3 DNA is TGTGCCAGCTCAACCCGCGCCGGGCTTGACGAGCAGTACTTC. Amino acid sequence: CASSTRAGLDEQYF.